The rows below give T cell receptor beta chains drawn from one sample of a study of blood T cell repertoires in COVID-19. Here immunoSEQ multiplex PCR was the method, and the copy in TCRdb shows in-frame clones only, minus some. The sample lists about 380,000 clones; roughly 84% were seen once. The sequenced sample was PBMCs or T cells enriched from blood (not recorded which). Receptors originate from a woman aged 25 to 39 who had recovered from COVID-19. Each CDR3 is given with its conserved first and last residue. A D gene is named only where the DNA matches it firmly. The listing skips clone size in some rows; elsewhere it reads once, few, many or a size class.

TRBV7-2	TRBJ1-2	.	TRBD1	TGTGCCAGCAGCTTAGGTGGGGCAGGGGGTTATGGCTACACCTTC	CASSLGGAGGYGYTF
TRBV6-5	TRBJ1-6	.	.	TGTGCCAGCAGCCACGGGGATGCGGTCTCCTCACCCCTCCACTTT	CASSHGDAVSSPLHF
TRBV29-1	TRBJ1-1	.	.	TGCAGCGCAGCTCAGGGGACGAACACTGAAGCTTTCTTT	CSAAQGTNTEAFF
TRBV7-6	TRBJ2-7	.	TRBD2	TGTGCCAGCAGCTTATGGGGAGGGCAGTATGATAGCTCCTACGAGCAGTACTTC	CASSLWGGQYDSSYEQYF
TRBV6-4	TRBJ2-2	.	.	TGTGCCAGCAAAGTGACCGGGACTTCGAACACCGGGGAGCTGTTTTTT	CASKVTGTSNTGELFF
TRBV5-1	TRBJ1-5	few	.	TGCGCCAGCAGCTTGGCAGGGAGCAATCAGCCCCAGCATTTT	CASSLAGSNQPQHF
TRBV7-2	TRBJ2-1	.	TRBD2	TGTGCCAGCAGCTTAGCCGGGACTAGACTCCGAAATGAGCAGTTCTTC	CASSLAGTRLRNEQFF
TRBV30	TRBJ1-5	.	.	TGTGCCTGGAGTGTAGCGAACAATCAGCCCCAGCATTTT	CAWSVANNQPQHF
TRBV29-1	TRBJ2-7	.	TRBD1	TGCAGCGGTCAGGGACAGGGTCCCTACGAGCAGTACTTC	CSGQGQGPYEQYF
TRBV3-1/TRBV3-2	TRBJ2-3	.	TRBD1	TGTGCCAGCAGCCAGGACCAGGGGGCTGGCACAGATACGCAGTATTTT	CASSQDQGAGTDTQYF
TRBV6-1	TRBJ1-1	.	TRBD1	TGTGCCAGCAGTGTATTCCGTGGACAGGTTAACACTGAAGCTTTCTTT	CASSVFRGQVNTEAFF
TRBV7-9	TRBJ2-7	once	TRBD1	TGTGCCAGCAGCTTAGATCCGGGACAGGGGGTTTACGAGCAGTACTTC	CASSLDPGQGVYEQYF
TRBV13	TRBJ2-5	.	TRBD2	TGTGCCAGCAGCCCACTCGGACTAGCGGGGGGGCCGTACCAAGAGACCCAGTACTTC	CASSPLGLAGGPYQETQYF
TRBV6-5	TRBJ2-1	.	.	TGTGCCAGCAGTTACTCTATGGGCCGAAATGAGCAGTTCTTC	CASSYSMGRNEQFF
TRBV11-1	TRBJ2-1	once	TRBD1	TGTGCCAGCACCGGACAGGGTAACGATGAGCAGTTCTTC	CASTGQGNDEQFF
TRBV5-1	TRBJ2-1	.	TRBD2	TGCGCCAGCAGCTTGGCCATCAGACTAGCGGGATTGAGCTCCTACAATGAGCAGTTCTTC	CASSLAIRLAGLSSYNEQFF
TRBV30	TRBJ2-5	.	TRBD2	TGTGCCTGGAGAAAGCTAGCGGGGACGGAGACCCAGTACTTC	CAWRKLAGTETQYF
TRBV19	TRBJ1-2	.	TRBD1	TGTGCCAGTAGTACGTCAATGGACAGGGATGGCTACACCTTC	CASSTSMDRDGYTF
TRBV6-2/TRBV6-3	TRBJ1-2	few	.	TGTGCCAGCAGTTACTTAGGGGCCAGACGGGATGGCTACACCTTC	CASSYLGARRDGYTF
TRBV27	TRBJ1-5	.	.	TGTGCCAGCAGTTTAGGGAGTAGCAATCGGGTTGATCAGCCCCAGCATTTT	CASSLGSSNRVDQPQHF
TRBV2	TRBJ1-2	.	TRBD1	TGTGCCAGCTCACAGGGGTACGGCTACACCTTC	CASSQGYGYTF
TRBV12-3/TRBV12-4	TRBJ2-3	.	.	TGTGCCAGCAGCTTAGCCGTTACGCAGTATTTT	CASSLAVTQYF
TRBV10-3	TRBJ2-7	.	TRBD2	TGTGCCATCAGTGAGTCGAGGGCTAGCGGTAGAGGGCAGTACTTC	CAISESRASGRGQYF
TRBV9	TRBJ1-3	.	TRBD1	TGTGCCAGCAGCGACAGGGGCTCTGGAAACACCATATATTTT	CASSDRGSGNTIYF
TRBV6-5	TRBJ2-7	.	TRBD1	TGTGCCAGCAGCCTCGGACAGGGGGTCTACGAGCAGTACTTC	CASSLGQGVYEQYF
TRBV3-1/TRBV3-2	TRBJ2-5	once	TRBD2	TGTGCCAGCAGCCAAGGGGGGACTAGCGAAGAGACCCAGTACTTC	CASSQGGTSEETQYF
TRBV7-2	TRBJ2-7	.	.	TGTGCCAGCAGCTTATTGCGCGCCTACGAGCAGTACTTC	CASSLLRAYEQYF
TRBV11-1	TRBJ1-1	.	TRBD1	TGTGCCAGTATCCCAACGATCGACAGGGGCACTGAAGCTTTCTTT	CASIPTIDRGTEAFF
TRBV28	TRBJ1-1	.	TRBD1	TGTGCCAGTCCCCGGGACAGGGTTCTGAACACTGAAGCTTTCTTT	CASPRDRVLNTEAFF
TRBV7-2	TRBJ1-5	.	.	TGTGCCAGCAGCCCCGATGGCGGGAGCAATCAGCCCCAGCATTTT	CASSPDGGSNQPQHF
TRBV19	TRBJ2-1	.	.	TGTGCCAGTAGTAATAGACACATACAGAGCTCCTACAATGAGCAGTTCTTC	CASSNRHIQSSYNEQFF
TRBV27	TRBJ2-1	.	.	TGTGCCAGCAGTTCTCTCGGGGGGCTTAGGTATGAGCAGTTCTTC	CASSSLGGLRYEQFF
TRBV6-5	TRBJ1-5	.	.	TGTGCCAGCAGACGTACGGGGTCGGACAATCAGCCCCAGCATTTT	CASRRTGSDNQPQHF
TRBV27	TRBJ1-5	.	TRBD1	TGTGCCAGCAGTCCTTACCCCCGGGACAGACATCAGCCCCAGCATTTT	CASSPYPRDRHQPQHF
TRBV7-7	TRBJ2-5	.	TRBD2	TGTGCTAGCAGCTTAGGCGCGGCGGGGGGCCTCCAAGAGACCCAGTACTTC	CASSLGAAGGLQETQYF
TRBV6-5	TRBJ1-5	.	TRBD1	TGTGCCAGCAGACCCGGGACAGGCTACAATCAGCCCCAGCATTTT	CASRPGTGYNQPQHF
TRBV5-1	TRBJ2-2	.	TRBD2	TGCGCCAGCAGCGGGGGACTAGCGGCGAACACCGGGGAGCTGTTTTTT	CASSGGLAANTGELFF
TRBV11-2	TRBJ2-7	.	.	TGTGCCAGCAGGTGGGGGGACAGACGCGAGCAGTACTTC	CASRWGDRREQYF